The 18 T cell receptor beta chains below come from one sample, sequenced in a study of blood T cell repertoires in COVID-19. Profiling relied on immunoSEQ multiplex PCR, and the TCRdb table lists in-frame clones only, not all of them. The sample shows some 120,000 clones, about 70% of them seen only once. Sequenced sample: peripheral blood. These receptor sequences come from a woman in her seventies with acute or convalescent COVID-19.

The rearrangement joins TRBV28 to TRBJ2-1, with 11 bases aligning to TRBD2. The CDR3 consists of 16 residues. V lost 6 bases and J lost 2; bases outside the gene matches: 6. Germline CDR1 reads MDHEN; CDR2 reads SYDVKM. CDR3 residues: CASSHSGRAPYNEQFF. Written as DNA, the CDR3 is TGTGCCAGCAGCCATAGCGGGAGGGCCCCCTACAATGAGCAGTTCTTC.

The chain has TRBV5-4 and TRBJ1-1; TRBD1 aligns across 8 bases. The ends lost 4 bases at V and 11 bases at J; junction bases unmatched: 13. The CDR3 length is 14 residues. Germline V gives CDR1 SGHNT, CDR2 YYREEE (reference sequence). The CDR3 region is CASSKEHPRDRAFF. The CDR3 nucleotides read TGTGCCAGCAGCAAAGAACATCCCCGGGACAGGGCTTTCTTT.

The genes are TRBV6-2 or TRBV6-3 and TRBJ2-1, with TRBD2 as a possible D gene (5 bases). The CDR3 sequence is 13 residues long. The V end was cut by 6 bases, the J end by 6 bases, with 12 bases between. Germline assignment: CDR1 MNHEY and CDR2 SVGEGT. In DNA, the CDR3 is TGTGCCAGCAGCTCTGCGGGTACCAATGAGCAGTTCTTC. Amino acid sequence: CASSSAGTNEQFF.

The chain couples TRBV15 to TRBJ1-5, with 7 bases that match TRBD1. CDR3 length: 14 residues. Germline CDR1 is LNHNV and CDR2 is YYDKDF (reference sequence). The V segment lost 4 bases and the J segment 0 bases; nucleotides outside the gene matches: 0. The CDR3 here is CATSTGGSNQPQHF. DNA of the CDR3: TGTGCCACCAGCACAGGGGGTAGCAATCAGCCCCAGCATTTT.

The chain recombines TRBV25-1 with TRBJ2-5, with a tentative D call TRBD2 (6 bases). From germline, CDR1 is MGHDK and CDR2 SYGVNS. CDR3 size: 14 residues. Trimming took off 1 base at V and 5 bases at J, with 11 bases between the two ends. CDR3 amino acids: CASSEWGGDETQYF. CDR3 in DNA: TGTGCCAGCAGTGAATGGGGCGGGGATGAGACCCAGTACTTC.

The rearrangement uses TRBV2 and TRBJ2-1; possibly TRBD1 for D (5 bases). Trimming cost V 8 bases and J 0 bases, with 11 bases left between them. The CDR3 loop spans 14 amino acids. Germline CDR1 SNHLY, CDR2 FYNNEI. The CDR3 loop is CASGAQSSYNEQFF. CDR3 DNA: TGTGCCAGCGGGGCTCAAAGCTCCTACAATGAGCAGTTCTTC.

The genes are TRBV24-1 and TRBJ2-7; 11 nucleotides align to TRBD1. The CDR3 has 16 amino acids. V was clipped by 4 bases and J by 3 bases; unmatched bases: 7. Germline V gene data show CDR1 as KGHDR and CDR2 as SFDVKD. The CDR3 DNA reads TGTGCCACCAGTGACCCAACCGGGACAGGGGGCTACGAGCAGTACTTC. Translated, it gives CATSDPTGTGGYEQYF.

V is TRBV7-3 and J is TRBJ1-1; TRBD1 agrees at 7 bases. CDR1 is SGHTA, CDR2 FQGTGA, per germline. The CDR3 sequence is 15 residues long. With 4 bases clipped from V and 0 bases from J, the junction kept 5 bases outside the gene matches. In DNA form, the CDR3 reads TGTGCCAGCAGCTACTCAGGGGGGATGAACACTGAAGCTTTCTTT. This codes for CASSYSGGMNTEAFF.

The gene calls are TRBV6-5 and TRBJ1-6; maybe TRBD1 (5 bases). The CDR3 has 14 amino acids. V was pared by 6 bases and J by 7 bases, with 13 bases between. Germline-derived CDR1 and CDR2 are MNHEY and SVGAGI. DNA for the CDR3: TGTGCCAGCAGCCTAGGGGCAGCCAATTCACCCCTCCACTTT. Protein sequence: CASSLGAANSPLHF.

The V call is TRBV5-1, the J call TRBJ2-2, with 11 bases lining up with TRBD2. The CDR3 runs to 16 residues. The J segment lost 0 bases and the V segment lost 4 bases, leaving 2 bases of the junction unmatched. Germline CDR1 reads SGHRS; CDR2 reads YFSETQ. CDR3: CASSPGLAANTGELFF. CDR3 bases: TGCGCCAGCAGCCCGGGACTAGCGGCGAACACCGGGGAGCTGTTTTTT.

This clone has just a few counts. V is TRBV7-8 and J is TRBJ2-7; 7 bases fit TRBD2. Germline CDR1 SGHVS, CDR2 FQNEAQ. The CDR3 has 16 amino acids. The V and J ends lost 5 bases and 0 bases, in that order; junction bases with no gene match: 10. The CDR3 nucleotides are TGTGCCAGCAGCGCCAGAGATAGCGGGCACTCCTACGAGCAGTACTTC. It specifies CASSARDSGHSYEQYF.

The chain joins TRBV6-2 or TRBV6-3 to TRBJ2-1; possibly TRBD2 for D (6 bases). Trimming took off 3 bases at V and 8 bases at J, with 17 bases between the two ends. CDR1 MNHEY and CDR2 SVGEGT come from the germline V gene. This CDR3 has 15 residues. The CDR3 nucleotides read TGTGCCAGCAGTTATGGGGGGAGGCCTGGGCATGAGCAGTTCTTC. Its protein is CASSYGGRPGHEQFF.

The V and J genes are TRBV11-2 and TRBJ2-7; 9 bases line up with TRBD2. Germline trimming cut 1 base from V and 1 base from J; bases unmatched to any gene: 5. The CDR3 is made up of 16 amino acids. CDR1 and CDR2 (germline): SGHAT, FQNNGV. CDR3 nucleotide sequence: TGTGCCAGCAGCTTAGGTAGCGGGAGTGGGTCCTACGAGCAGTACTTC. This translates into CASSLGSGSGSYEQYF.

The chain has TRBV7-9 and TRBJ2-3, with D possibly matching TRBD1 (5 bases). This CDR3 has 14 residues. Germline V gene sequence: CDR1 SEHNR, CDR2 FQNEAQ (reference sequence). Between the trimmed V and J ends, which lost 1 base and 1 base, there was a span of 6 bases. CDR3 loop: CASSLGRGTDTQYF. The CDR3 DNA reads as TGTGCCAGCAGCTTAGGCAGGGGCACAGATACGCAGTATTTT.

The genes are TRBV3-1 (or the pseudogene TRBV3-2) and TRBJ2-5; 12 bases are a match to TRBD2. Trimming cost V 1 base and J 5 bases; bases outside gene matches: 2. CDR1 LGHDT and CDR2 YNNKEL come from the germline V gene (reference sequence). This CDR3 has 15 amino acids. CDR3 protein: CASSQGTSGRETQYF. For the CDR3, the DNA is TGTGCCAGCAGCCAAGGAACTAGCGGGAGGGAGACCCAGTACTTC.

This clone occurred a few times. This chain connects TRBV4-2 to TRBJ2-3; 9 nucleotides align to TRBD2. Germline V lookup: CDR1 LGHNA, CDR2 YNFKEQ. The V segment lost 0 bases and the J segment 3 bases; nucleotides outside the gene matches: 7. The CDR3 totals 17 residues. CDR3 DNA sequence: TGTGCCAGCAGCCAAGAGAGTAGCGGGAGCAGGACAGATACGCAGTATTTT. Translated, it gives CASSQESSGSRTDTQYF.

CDR3 residues: CAWMGFDRVGTEAFF. In DNA form, the CDR3 reads TGTGCCTGGATGGGGTTTGACAGGGTAGGCACTGAAGCTTTCTTT. This chain uses TRBV30 with TRBJ1-1; 7 nucleotides match TRBD1. The V and J ends lost 4 bases and 4 bases, in that order; junction bases with no gene match: 12. This CDR3 region has 15 residues. Germline V lookup: CDR1 GTSNPN, CDR2 SVGIG (reference sequence).

The V and J genes are TRBV6-2 or TRBV6-3 and TRBJ1-6; TRBD1 agrees at 9 bases. J gave up 4 bases and V 0 bases, and 10 bases lay outside the gene matches. The CDR3 length is 19 residues. The germline V gene encodes CDR1 MNHEY and CDR2 SVGEGT. DNA of the CDR3: TGTGCCAGCAGTTACTCGTTTGGACAGGGGAGCGCTTATAATTCACCCCTCCACTTT. Translating gives CASSYSFGQGSAYNSPLHF.